This TCR beta chain was sequenced during a study of OX40 agonist ivuxolimab in advanced cancers. Across the study: Ivuxolimab, which is an agonistic anti-OX40 (CD134) antibody, was administered to the patients. Three patients had partial responses: one hepatocellular carcinoma, two cutaneous melanoma. Whole-study findings and limits: Expanded clones were, on average, more numerous in CD8+ T cells than in CD4+.

Sequencing was performed with immunoSEQ multiplex PCR; in TCRdb, only in-frame clones are kept and a portion is missing. This sample has about 76,000 clones, with approximately 87% found just once. With respect to this clone: Antigen specificity is unknown.

This material consisted of CD4+ or CD8+ T cells sorted from blood, taken in a trial of the OX40 agonist ivuxolimab. The receptor comes from an adult with an advanced solid tumor such as melanoma, head and neck, liver or kidney cancer.

CDR3 loop: CASAGTGGSYEQYF. Here the CDR3 DNA reads TGTGCCAGCGCCGGGACAGGGGGTTCCTACGAGCAGTACTTC. The rearrangement joins TRBV28 to TRBJ2-7, with TRBD1 identical over 11 bases. V lost 8 bases, J lost 1 base, and 4 bases stayed unmatched. Germline loops: CDR1 MDHEN, CDR2 SYDVKM. The CDR3 spans 14 residues.